The entry below gives a single T cell receptor (beta chain) sequence along with its context. The antigen is unknown. One end of the junction varies from germline; a read error may be responsible. This entry comes from a study of T-cell memory formation after mild COVID-19. Study outcomes and limitations: There was a balanced CD4/CD8 profile in clones contracting day 15 to 85, and later expanders leaned CD4+. Pre-infection memory carried some responding clones, suggesting that cross-reactive memory joined.

Each CDR3 protein is one row after TCRdb ran MiXCR on the 5' RACE reads. The data show hundreds of thousands of distinct CDR3 sequences, with 20% to 25% seen just once and 8.4% held by the top ten. The CDR3 runs to 10 residues. The sample was PBMCs or a T cell subset sorted from them (not recorded which). V usage is TRBV12-3 or TRBV12-4 and J usage is TRBJ1-2; D is unclear. The clonotype originates from an adult woman who had mild COVID-19 (a few samples of this study predate the infection). Cell type and time point are not known. The CDR3: CASSLGGRIF. As DNA, the CDR3 is TGTGCCAGCAGTTTAGGTGGTAGAATCTTC.